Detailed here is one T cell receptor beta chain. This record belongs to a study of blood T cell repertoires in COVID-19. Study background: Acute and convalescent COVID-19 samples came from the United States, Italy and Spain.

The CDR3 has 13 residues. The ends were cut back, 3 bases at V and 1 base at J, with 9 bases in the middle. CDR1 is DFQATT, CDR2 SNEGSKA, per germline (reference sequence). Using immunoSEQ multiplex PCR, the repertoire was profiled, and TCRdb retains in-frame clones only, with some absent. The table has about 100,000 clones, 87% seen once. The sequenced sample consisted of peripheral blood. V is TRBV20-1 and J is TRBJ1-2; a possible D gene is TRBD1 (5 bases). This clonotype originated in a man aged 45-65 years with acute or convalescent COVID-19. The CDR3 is CSASSGLNYGYTF. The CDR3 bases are TGCAGTGCTAGTTCAGGGCTTAACTATGGCTACACCTTC.